The clone carrying this T cell receptor beta chain was counted a few times. Specified time point: patch test 2, 6 weeks after DPC sensitization. This sample's treatment: therapeutic diphenylcyclopropenone sensitization with weekly scalp DPC. People who gave samples had alopecia, were 18 to 70 years old, and were suitable for DPC. For the library, individual cDNA molecules each received unique molecular identifiers. TCRdb itself ran the RACE reads through MiXCR, one entry per CDR3 protein. The repertoire holds some 99,000 distinct CDR3 sequences, about a tenth seen once, with approximately 3% in the top ten. This entry comes from a study of human T cells and chemical hapten exposure. Background on the study: Mostly female, the patients presented with alopecia areata, totalis or universalis.

V shed 0 bases and J 7 bases; nucleotides not matched to a gene: 6. The V gene's germline CDR1 is DFQATT and CDR2 SNEGSKA (reference sequence). This CDR3 has 14 residues. This chain uses TRBV20-1 with TRBJ1-5; 7 bases align to TRBD1. Material: whole blood, obtained in connection with sensitization to the hapten diphenylcyclopropenone (DPC). The receptor's source is a middle-aged woman with alopecia areata. Some clones in this sample may be carry-over from other donors' samples. CDR3 residues: CSARDGAGGQPQHF. Written as DNA, the CDR3 is TGCAGTGCTAGAGATGGGGCAGGGGGGCAGCCCCAGCATTTT.